This entry describes one T cell receptor beta chain. Its antigen is unidentified. CDR3 length equals 15 residues. With 2 bases removed from V and 2 bases from J, the gap between germline ends came to 13 bases. In germline, CDR1 is KGHSH, CDR2 LQKENI. Construction of TCR beta libraries was performed using quantitative 5'-RACE with molecular barcodes. TCRdb re-derived calls from the 5' RACE reads in MiXCR, one entry per CDR3 protein. The top ten clones hold under 0.6% of a sample with about 840,000 distinct CDR3 sequences, approximately 12% of them seen once. This sample was taken from a study of CD8 T cells in ankylosing spondylitis. Study findings and constraints: Some of these motif variants have turned up before, in reports on reactive arthritis synovial fluid and blood. Ankylosing spondylitis blood seemed to carry a telltale TCR beta motif made of several highly homologous variants.

Sequenced: blood, either unsorted or a sorted T cell fraction (not recorded which). The source is a male donor with ankylosing spondylitis. This sequence joins TRBV18 and TRBJ2-7, with D possibly TRBD2 on 6 matching bases. CDR3 nucleotides: TGTGCCAGCTCACCAGTAGGGACTCCCGCCTACGAGCAGTACTTC. Translation: CASSPVGTPAYEQYF.